This T cell receptor beta chain was captured in a study of identical twins. This CDR3 region has 15 residues. Per germline, CDR1 SGHRS and CDR2 YFSETQ. Deletions cut 3 bases from V and 0 bases from J, with 11 bases between. TCRdb analysed the 5' RACE reads with MiXCR anew, one entry per CDR3 protein. Among around 470,000 distinct CDR3 sequences, approximately 15% were seen once, and the ten largest hold approximately 0.52%. The same data also went into a second study, on yellow fever vaccine responses in identical twins.

The TCR sequence derives from a young woman in good health. J is TRBJ2-3 and V is TRBV5-1; D is unclear. Sequencing was performed on CD4+ T cells sorted from blood. CDR3 DNA sequence: TGCGCCAGCAGCTCGGACGGTAGAAGCACAGATACGCAGTATTTT. This sequence encodes CASSSDGRSTDTQYF.